The TCR beta chain under discussion was sequenced for a study of molecular identifiers for immune sequencing clone quantification. Study outcomes and limitations: Clone sizes that are highly expanded could be underestimated when identical TCR molecules share a barcode. Clones with over 20 RNA copies captured over 98% of effector molecules but under 1% of naive ones.

Previously published methods and listed TCR primers were used for the bulk TCR libraries. From the PCR reads, TCRdb called clonotypes with MiXCR, one entry per CDR3 protein. Seen here are just under 650,000 distinct CDR3 sequences, about 20% observed once, and the top ten hold roughly 0.9%. This clonotype has a handful of counts. Its cognate antigen is unknown. When naive CD8 T cells were sorted, they were gated as CD8+CD4-CCR7+CD45RA+. The sequenced material came from naive CD8+ T cells from blood, with Jurkat cell RNA spiked in. As to subset: FACS-sorted CD8+CD4-CCR7+CD45RA+ naive T cells. This receptor was taken from a human donor in good health. Some libraries in this study had Jurkat cell RNA spiked in.

CDR3 sequence: CASSEATGRRSGETQYF. In DNA form, the CDR3 reads TGTGCCAGCAGTGAAGCAACAGGGCGTCGTAGTGGAGAGACCCAGTACTTC. The V gene is TRBV6-1, the J gene TRBJ2-5, with D possibly being TRBD1 (6 bases). The CDR3 runs 17 residues. Germline CDR1 and CDR2: MNHNS and SASEGT. Deletions cut 0 bases from V and 4 bases from J, with 18 bases between.